This T cell receptor (beta chain) was sequenced during a study of EBV T-cell therapy then PD-1 blockade in nasopharyngeal carcinoma. This clone was seen a handful of times. The antigen remains unidentified. Specified treatment: AdE1-LMPpoly-expanded autologous EBV-specific T-cell therapy followed by anti-PD-1 nivolumab. Sequenced by immunoSEQ multiplex PCR; TCRdb stores in-frame clones only, minus some. The data hold fewer than 20,000 clones, with approximately 88% observed a single time. Trimming cost V 5 bases and J 4 bases; bases outside gene matches: 10. The CDR3 is made up of 15 amino acids. Germline CDR1 and CDR2: MNHEY and SMNVEV (reference sequence).

This receptor was obtained from a man between 35 and 55 years old with nasopharyngeal carcinoma. This rearrangement joins TRBV27 to TRBJ1-1; 7 nucleotides line up with TRBD1. The material sequenced was CD8+ T cells from blood, taken at day 0 from a patient whose treatment included autologous EBV-specific T cells and nivolumab. The CDR3 spells CASSDLQGRITEAFF. DNA for the CDR3: TGTGCCAGCAGTGACTTACAGGGGAGGATCACTGAAGCTTTCTTT.